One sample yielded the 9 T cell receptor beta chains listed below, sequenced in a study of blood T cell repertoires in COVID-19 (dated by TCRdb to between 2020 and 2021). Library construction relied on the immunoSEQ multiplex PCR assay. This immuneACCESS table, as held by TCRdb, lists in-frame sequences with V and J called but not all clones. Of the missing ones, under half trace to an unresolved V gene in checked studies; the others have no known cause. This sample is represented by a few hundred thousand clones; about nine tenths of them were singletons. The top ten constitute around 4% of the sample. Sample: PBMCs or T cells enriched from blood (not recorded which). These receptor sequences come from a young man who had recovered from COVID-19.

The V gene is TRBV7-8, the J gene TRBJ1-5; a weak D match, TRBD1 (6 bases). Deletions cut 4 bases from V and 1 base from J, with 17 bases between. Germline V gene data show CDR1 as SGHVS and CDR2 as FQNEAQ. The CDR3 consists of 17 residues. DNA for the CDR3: TGTGCCAGCAGCTCGAGGTTTGGGGGCTGGAGCAATCAGCCCCAGCATTTT. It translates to CASSSRFGGWSNQPQHF. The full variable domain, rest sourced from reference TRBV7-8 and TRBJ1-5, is GAGVSQSPRYKVAKRGQDVALRCDPISGHVSLFWYQQALGQGPEFLTYFQNEAQLDKSGLPSDRFFAERPEGSVSTLKIQRTQQEDSAVYLCASSSRFGGWSNQPQHFGDGTRLSIL.

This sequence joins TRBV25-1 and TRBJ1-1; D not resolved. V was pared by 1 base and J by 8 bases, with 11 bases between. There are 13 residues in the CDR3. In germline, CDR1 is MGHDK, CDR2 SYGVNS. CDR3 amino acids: CASSESYQREAFF. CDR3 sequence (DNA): TGTGCCAGCAGTGAATCCTATCAACGGGAAGCTTTCTTT.

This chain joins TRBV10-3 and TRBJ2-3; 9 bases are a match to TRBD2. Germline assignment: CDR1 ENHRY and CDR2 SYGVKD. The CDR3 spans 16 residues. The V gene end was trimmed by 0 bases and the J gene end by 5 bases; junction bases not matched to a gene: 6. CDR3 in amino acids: CAISESLAGRGDTQYF. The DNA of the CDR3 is TGTGCCATCAGTGAGTCCCTAGCGGGGCGTGGAGATACGCAGTATTTT.

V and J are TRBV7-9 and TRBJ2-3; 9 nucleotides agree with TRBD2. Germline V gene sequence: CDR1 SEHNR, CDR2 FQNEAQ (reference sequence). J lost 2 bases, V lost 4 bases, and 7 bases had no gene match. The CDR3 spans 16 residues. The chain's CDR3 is CASSSREREATDTQYF. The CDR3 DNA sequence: TGTGCCAGCAGCTCTAGGGAGCGGGAGGCCACAGATACGCAGTATTTT.

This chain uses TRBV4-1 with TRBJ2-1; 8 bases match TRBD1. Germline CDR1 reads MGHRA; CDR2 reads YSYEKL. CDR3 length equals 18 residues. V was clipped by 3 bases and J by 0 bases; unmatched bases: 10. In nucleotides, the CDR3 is TGCGCCAGCAGCCAGACAGGGGTCGATTTCATCTCCTACAATGAGCAGTTCTTC. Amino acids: CASSQTGVDFISYNEQFF.

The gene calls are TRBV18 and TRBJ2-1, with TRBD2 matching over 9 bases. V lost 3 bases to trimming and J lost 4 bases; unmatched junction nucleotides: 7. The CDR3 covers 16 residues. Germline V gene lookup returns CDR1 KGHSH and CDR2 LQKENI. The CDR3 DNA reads TGTGCCAGCTCACCGGTGGCTAGCGGGATTTACAATGAGCAGTTCTTC. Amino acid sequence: CASSPVASGIYNEQFF. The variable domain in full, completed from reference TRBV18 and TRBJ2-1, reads NAGVMQNPRHLVRRRGQEARLRCSPMKGHSHVYWYRQLPEEGLKFMVYLQKENIIDESGMPKERFSAEFPKEGPSILRIQQVVRGDSAAYFCASSPVASGIYNEQFFGPGTRLTVL.

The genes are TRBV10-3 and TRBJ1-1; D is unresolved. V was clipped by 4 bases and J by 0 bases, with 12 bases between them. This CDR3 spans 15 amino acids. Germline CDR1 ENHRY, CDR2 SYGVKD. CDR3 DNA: TGTGCCATCAGTGGGAGAGGGAACTTGAACACTGAAGCTTTCTTT. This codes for CAISGRGNLNTEAFF.

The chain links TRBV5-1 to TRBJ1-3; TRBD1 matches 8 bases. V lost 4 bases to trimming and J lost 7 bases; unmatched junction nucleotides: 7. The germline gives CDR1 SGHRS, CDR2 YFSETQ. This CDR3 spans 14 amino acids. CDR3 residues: CASSVTGELNTIYF. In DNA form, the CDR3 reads TGCGCCAGCAGCGTGACAGGGGAACTCAACACCATATATTTT.

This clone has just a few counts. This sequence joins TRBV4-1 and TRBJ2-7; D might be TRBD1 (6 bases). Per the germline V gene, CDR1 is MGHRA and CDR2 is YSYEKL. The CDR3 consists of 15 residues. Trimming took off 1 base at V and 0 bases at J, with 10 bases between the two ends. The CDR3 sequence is CASSQVGRGSYEQYF. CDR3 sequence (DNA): TGCGCCAGCAGCCAAGTGGGCAGGGGCTCCTACGAGCAGTACTTC.